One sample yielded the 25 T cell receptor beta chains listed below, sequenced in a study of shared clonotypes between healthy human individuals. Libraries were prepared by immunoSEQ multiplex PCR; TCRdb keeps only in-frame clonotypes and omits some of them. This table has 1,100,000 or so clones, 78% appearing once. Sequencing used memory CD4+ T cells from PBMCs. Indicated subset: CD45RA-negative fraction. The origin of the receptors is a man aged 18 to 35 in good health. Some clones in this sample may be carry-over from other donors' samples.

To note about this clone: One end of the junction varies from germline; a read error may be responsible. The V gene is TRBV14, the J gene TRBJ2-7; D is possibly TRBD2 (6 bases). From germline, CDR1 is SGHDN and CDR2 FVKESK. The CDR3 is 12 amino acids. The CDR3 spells CASSQDYAGRNF. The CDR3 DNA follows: TGTGCCAGCAGCCAAGATTACGCGGGACGGAACTTC.

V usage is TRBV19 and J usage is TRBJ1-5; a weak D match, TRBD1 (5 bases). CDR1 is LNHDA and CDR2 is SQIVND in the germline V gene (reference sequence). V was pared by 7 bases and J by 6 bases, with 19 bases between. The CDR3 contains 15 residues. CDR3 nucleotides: TGTGCCAGTAAAGGGAGGGACCGAAGTACTCAGCCCCAGCATTTT. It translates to CASKGRDRSTQPQHF.

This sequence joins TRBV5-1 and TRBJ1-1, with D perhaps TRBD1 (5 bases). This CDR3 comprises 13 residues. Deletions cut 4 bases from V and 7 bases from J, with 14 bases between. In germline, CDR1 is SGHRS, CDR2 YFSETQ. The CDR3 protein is CASSPPDSVEAFF. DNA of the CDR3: TGCGCCAGCAGCCCCCCCGACAGCGTTGAAGCTTTCTTT.

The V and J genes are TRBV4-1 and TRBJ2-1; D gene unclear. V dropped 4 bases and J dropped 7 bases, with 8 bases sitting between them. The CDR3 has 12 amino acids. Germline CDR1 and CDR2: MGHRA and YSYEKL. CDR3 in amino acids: CASSLWGNEQFF. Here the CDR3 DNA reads TGCGCCAGCAGCCTGTGGGGTAATGAGCAGTTCTTC.

CDR3 sequence (DNA): TGTGCCAGCAGTTACTCGTCAGTCCCTAATGAAAAACTGTTTTTT. Protein sequence: CASSYSSVPNEKLFF. The V call is TRBV6-5, the J call TRBJ1-4; no clear D. V lost 0 bases and J 3 bases, leaving 8 bases between the germline ends. Germline values: CDR1 MNHEY, CDR2 SVGAGI. The CDR3 has 15 residues.

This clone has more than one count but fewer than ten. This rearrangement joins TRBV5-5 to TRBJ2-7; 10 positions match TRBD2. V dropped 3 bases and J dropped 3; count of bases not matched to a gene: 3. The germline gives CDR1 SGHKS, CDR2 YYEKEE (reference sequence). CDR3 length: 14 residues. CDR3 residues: CASSSLAGDYEQYF. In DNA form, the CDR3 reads TGTGCCAGCAGCTCCCTAGCGGGGGACTACGAGCAGTACTTC.

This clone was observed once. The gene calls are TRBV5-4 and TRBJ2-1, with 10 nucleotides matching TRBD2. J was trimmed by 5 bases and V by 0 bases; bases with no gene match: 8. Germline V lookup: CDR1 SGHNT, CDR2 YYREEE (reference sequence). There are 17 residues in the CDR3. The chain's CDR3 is CASSLEVLAGENNEQFF. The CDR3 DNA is TGTGCCAGCAGCTTGGAGGTCCTAGCGGGGGAAAACAATGAGCAGTTCTTC.

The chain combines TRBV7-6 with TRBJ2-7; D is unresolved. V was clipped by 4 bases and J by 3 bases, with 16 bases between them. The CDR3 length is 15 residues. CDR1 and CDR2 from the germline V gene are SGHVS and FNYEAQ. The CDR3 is CASSSSASSVYEQYF. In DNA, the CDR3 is TGTGCCAGCAGCTCATCGGCCAGCTCTGTCTACGAGCAGTACTTC.

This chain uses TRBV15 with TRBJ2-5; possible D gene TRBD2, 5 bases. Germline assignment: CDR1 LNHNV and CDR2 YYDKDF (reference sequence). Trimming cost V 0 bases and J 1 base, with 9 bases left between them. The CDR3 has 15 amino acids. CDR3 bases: TGTGCCACCAGCAGAGATAAGGACTTCCAAGAGACCCAGTACTTC. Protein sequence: CATSRDKDFQETQYF. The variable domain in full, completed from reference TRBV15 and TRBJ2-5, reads DAMVIQNPRYQVTQFGKPVTLSCSQTLNHNVMYWYQQKSSQAPKLLFHYYDKDFNNEADTPDNFQSRRPNTSFCFLDIRSPGLGDTAMYLCATSRDKDFQETQYFGPGTRLLVL.

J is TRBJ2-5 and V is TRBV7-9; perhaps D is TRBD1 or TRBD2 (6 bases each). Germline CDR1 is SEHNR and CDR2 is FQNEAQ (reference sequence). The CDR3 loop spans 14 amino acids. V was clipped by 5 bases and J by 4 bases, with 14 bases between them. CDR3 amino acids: CASSQGRGVETQYF. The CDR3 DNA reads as TGTGCCAGCAGCCAAGGAAGGGGGGTAGAGACCCAGTACTTC. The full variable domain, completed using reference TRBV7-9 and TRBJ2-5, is DTGVSQNPRHKITKRGQNVTFRCDPISEHNRLYWYRQTLGQGPEFLTYFQNEAQLEKSRLLSDRFSAERPKGSFSTLEIQRTEQGDSAMYLCASSQGRGVETQYFGPGTRLLVL.

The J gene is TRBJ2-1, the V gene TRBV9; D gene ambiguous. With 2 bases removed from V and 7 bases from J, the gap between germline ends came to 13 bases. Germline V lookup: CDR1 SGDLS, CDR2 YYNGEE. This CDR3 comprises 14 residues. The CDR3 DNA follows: TGTGCCAGCAGCGTGAACGTTTTAGGGAATGAGCAGTTCTTC. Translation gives CASSVNVLGNEQFF.

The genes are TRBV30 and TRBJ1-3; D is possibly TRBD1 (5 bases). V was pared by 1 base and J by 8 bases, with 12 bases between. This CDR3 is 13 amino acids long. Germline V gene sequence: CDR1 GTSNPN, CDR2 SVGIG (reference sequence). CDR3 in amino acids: CAWSDGRDYTIYF. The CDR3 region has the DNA TGTGCCTGGAGTGACGGCAGGGACTACACCATATATTTT. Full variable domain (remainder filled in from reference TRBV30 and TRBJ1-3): SQTIHQWPATLVQPVGSPLSLECTVEGTSNPNLYWYRQAAGRGLQLLFYSVGIGQISSEVPQNLSASRPQDRQFILSSKKLLLSDSGFYLCAWSDGRDYTIYFGEGSWLTVV.

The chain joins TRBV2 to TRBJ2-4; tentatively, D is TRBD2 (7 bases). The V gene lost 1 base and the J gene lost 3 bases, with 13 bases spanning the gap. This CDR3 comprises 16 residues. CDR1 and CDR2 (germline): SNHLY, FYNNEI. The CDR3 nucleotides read TGTGCCAGCAGTGAAGGGACTAGGGGGAACAAAAACATTCAGTACTTC. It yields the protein CASSEGTRGNKNIQYF.

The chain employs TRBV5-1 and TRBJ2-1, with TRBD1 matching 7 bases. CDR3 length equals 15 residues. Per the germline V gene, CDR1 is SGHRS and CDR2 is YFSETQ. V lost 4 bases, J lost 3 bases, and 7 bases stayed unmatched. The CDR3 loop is CASSPTGDDYNEQFF. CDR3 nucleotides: TGCGCCAGCAGCCCCACAGGGGATGACTACAATGAGCAGTTCTTC.

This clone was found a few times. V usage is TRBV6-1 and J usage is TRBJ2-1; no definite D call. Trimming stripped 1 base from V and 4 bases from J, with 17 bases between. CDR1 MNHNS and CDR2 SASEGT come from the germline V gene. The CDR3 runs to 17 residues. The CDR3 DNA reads TGTGCCAGCAGTGAAGGTTTAACCTCCCTTCGGTACAATGAGCAGTTCTTC. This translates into CASSEGLTSLRYNEQFF.

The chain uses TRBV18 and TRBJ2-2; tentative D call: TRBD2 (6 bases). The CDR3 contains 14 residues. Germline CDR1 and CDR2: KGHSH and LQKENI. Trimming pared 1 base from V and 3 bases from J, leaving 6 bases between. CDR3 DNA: TGTGCCAGCTCACCACAGCGGGACACCGGGGAGCTGTTTTTT. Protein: CASSPQRDTGELFF.

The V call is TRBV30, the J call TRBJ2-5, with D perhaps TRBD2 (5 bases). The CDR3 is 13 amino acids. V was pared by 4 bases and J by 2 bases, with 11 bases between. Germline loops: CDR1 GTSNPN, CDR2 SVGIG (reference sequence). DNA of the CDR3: TGTGCCTGGACTTCGGAGGCTCAAGAGACCCAGTACTTC. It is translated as CAWTSEAQETQYF.

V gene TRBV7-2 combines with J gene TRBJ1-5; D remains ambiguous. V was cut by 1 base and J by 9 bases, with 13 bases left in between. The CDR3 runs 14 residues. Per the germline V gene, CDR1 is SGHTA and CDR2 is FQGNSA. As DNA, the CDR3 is TGTGCCAGCAGCTTAGGTCGGGGTGGAGGGCCCCAGCATTTT. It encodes CASSLGRGGGPQHF.

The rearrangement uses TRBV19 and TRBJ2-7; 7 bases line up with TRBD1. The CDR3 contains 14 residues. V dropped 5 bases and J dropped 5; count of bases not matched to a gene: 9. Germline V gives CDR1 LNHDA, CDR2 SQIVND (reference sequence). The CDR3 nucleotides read TGTGCCAGTAGTTTAAAGACAGGGAGTCACGAGCAGTACTTC. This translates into CASSLKTGSHEQYF.

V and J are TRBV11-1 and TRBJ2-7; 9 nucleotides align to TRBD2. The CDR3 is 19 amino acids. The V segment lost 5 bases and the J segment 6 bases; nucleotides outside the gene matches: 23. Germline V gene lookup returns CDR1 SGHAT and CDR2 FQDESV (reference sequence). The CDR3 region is CASSQDLLLGKREDREQYF. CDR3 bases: TGTGCCAGCAGCCAAGACCTCCTGCTTGGGAAGCGGGAGGATCGCGAGCAGTACTTC.

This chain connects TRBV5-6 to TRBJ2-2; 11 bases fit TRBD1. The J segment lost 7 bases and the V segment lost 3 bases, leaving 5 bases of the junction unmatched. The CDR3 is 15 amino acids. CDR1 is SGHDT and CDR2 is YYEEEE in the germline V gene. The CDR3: CASSWDRGMVGELFF. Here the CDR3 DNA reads TGTGCCAGCAGCTGGGACAGGGGGATGGTCGGGGAGCTGTTTTTT.

CDR3 protein: CASSYGVAGGSYEQYF. Here the CDR3 DNA reads TGTGCCAGCAGTTACGGGGTCGCGGGGGGCTCCTACGAGCAGTACTTC. V usage is TRBV6-5 and J usage is TRBJ2-7; 8 bases map to TRBD2. This CDR3 contains 16 residues. CDR1 and CDR2 (germline): MNHEY, SVGAGI. The J segment lost 0 bases and the V segment lost 2 bases, leaving 6 bases of the junction unmatched.

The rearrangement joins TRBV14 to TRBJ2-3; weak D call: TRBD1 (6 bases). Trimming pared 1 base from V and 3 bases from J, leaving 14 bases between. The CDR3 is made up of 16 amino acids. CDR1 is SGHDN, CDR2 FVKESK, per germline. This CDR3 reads CASSQALNRATDTQYF. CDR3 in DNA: TGTGCCAGCAGCCAAGCTTTGAACAGGGCAACAGATACGCAGTATTTT.

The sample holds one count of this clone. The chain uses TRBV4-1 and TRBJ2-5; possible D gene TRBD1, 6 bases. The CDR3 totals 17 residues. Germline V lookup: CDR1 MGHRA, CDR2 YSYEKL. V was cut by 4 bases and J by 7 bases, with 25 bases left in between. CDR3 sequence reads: CASSRQTSNRAGGTQYF. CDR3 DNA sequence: TGCGCCAGCAGCCGACAAACCTCCAACAGGGCTGGGGGGACCCAGTACTTC.

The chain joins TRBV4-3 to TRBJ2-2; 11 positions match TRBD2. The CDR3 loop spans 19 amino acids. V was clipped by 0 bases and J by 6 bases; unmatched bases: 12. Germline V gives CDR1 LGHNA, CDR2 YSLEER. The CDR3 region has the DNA TGCGCCAGCAGCCAAGATGGGGTGAAGGCTAGCGGGAGGCCCGGGGAGCTGTTTTTT. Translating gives CASSQDGVKASGRPGELFF.